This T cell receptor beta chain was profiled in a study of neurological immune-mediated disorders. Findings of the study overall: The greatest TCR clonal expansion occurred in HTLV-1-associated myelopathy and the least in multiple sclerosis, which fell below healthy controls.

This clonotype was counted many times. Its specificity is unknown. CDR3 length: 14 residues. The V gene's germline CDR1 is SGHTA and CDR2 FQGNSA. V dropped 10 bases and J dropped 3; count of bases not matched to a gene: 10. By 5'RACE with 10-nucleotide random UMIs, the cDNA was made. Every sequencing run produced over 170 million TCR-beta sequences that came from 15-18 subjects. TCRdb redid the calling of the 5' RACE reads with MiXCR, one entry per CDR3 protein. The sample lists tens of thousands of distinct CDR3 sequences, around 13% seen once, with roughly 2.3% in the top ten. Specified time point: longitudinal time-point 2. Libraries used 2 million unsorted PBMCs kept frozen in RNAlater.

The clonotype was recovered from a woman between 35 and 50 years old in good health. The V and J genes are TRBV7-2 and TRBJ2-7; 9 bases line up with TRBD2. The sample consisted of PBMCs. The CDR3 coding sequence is TGTGCCACCGCCCCGACTAGCGGCCTCTACGAGCAGTACTTC. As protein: CATAPTSGLYEQYF.